Included here is one T cell receptor (beta chain) sequence, with context. Its specificity is unknown. The sample belongs to a study of vaccination effects on CD4 cells after COVID-19. Overall study: The median interval between the second dose and post-vaccine sampling was 72 days.

CDR3 length: 13 residues. CDR1 and CDR2 (germline): SGHTA, FQGTGA. J lost 9 bases, V lost 4 bases, and 3 bases had no gene match. Using viral peptide pools, the ViraFEST assay grew out antigen-specific CD4+ T cells prior to sequencing. Culture proceeded for 10 days, and CD4+ T cells were then isolated. Either the BNT162b2 or mRNA-1273 vaccine was given to participants in two doses. The table came from immunoSEQ multiplex PCR; TCRdb's copy has only in-frame clones and leaves some out. The data show around 67,000 clones, with about 81% seen just once and approximately 1.2% held by the top ten. The sequence came from a human donor who received a COVID-19 vaccine. The chain is built from TRBV7-3 and TRBJ1-6; TRBD1 aligns across 7 bases. Sample: CD4+ T cells from PBMCs cultured with HCoV-229E spike peptides, taken after COVID-19 vaccination. CDR3 in amino acids: CASSSYRGSPLHF. CDR3 sequence (DNA): TGTGCCAGCAGCTCTTACAGGGGTTCACCCCTCCACTTT. Supplemented by reference TRBV7-3 and TRBJ1-6, the full variable domain reads GAGVSQTPSNKVTEKGKYVELRCDPISGHTALYWYRQSLGQGPEFLIYFQGTGAADDSGLPNDRFFAVRPEGSVSTLKIQRTERGDSAVYLCASSSYRGSPLHFGNGTRLTVT.